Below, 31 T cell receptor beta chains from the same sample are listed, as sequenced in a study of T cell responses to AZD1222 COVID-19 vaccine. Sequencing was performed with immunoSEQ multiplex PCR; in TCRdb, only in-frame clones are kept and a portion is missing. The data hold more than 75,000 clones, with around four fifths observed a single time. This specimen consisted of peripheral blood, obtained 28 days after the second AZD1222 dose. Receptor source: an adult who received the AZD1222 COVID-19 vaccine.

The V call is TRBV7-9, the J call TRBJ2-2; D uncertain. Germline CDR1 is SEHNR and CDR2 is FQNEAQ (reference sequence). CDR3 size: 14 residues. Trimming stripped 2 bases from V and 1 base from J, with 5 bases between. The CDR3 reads CASSLSQNTGELFF. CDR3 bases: TGTGCCAGCAGCTTATCCCAGAACACCGGGGAGCTGTTTTTT.

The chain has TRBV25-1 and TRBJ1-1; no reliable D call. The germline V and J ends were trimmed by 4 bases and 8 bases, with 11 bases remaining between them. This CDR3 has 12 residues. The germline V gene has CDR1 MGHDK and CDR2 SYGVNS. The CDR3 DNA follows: TGTGCCAGCAGTGCCCATAGGACCGAAGCTTTCTTT. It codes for CASSAHRTEAFF.

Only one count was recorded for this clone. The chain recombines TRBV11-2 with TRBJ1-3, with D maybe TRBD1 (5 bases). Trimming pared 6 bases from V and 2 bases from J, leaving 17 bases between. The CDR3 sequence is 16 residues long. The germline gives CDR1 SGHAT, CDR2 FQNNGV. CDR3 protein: CASRSSAGPTGNTIYF. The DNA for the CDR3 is TGTGCCAGCAGAAGTTCGGCAGGGCCCACTGGAAACACCATATATTTT. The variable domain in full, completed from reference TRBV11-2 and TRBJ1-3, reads EAGVAQSPRYKIIEKRQSVAFWCNPISGHATLYWYQQILGQGPKLLIQFQNNGVVDDSQLPKDRFSAERLKGVDSTLKIQPAKLEDSAVYLCASRSSAGPTGNTIYFGEGSWLTVV.

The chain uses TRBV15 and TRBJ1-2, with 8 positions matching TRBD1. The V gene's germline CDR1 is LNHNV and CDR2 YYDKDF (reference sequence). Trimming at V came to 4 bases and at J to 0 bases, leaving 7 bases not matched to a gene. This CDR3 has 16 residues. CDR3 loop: CATSTPGQGANYGYTF. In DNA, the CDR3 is TGTGCCACCAGCACCCCCGGACAGGGAGCTAACTATGGCTACACCTTC.

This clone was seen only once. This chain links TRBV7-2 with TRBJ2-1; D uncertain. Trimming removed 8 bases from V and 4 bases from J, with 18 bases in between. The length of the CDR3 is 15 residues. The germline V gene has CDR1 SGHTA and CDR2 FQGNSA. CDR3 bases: TGTGCCAGCCATTTTTCCCCTCGTTCGTACAATGAGCAGTTCTTC. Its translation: CASHFSPRSYNEQFF.

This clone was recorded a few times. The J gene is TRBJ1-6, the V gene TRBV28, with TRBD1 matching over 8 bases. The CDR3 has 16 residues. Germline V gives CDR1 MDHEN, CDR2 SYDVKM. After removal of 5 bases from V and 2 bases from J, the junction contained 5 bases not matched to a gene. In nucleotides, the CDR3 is TGTGCCAGCAGTACTCCAGGGGGCCCCTATAATTCACCCCTCCACTTT. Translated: CASSTPGGPYNSPLHF.

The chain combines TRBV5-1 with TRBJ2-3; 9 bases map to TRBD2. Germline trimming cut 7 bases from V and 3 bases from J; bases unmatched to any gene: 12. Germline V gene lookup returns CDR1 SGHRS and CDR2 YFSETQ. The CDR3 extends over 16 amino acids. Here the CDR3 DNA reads TGCGCCAGCGGCAAAACGGGGGCGGGAGGGACAGATACGCAGTATTTT. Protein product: CASGKTGAGGTDTQYF.

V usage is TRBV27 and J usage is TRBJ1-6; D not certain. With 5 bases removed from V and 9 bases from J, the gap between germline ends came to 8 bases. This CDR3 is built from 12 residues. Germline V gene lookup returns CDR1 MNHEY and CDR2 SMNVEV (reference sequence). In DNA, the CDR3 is TGTGCCAGCAGTCTCCGAGGTTCACCCCTCCACTTT. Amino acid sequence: CASSLRGSPLHF.

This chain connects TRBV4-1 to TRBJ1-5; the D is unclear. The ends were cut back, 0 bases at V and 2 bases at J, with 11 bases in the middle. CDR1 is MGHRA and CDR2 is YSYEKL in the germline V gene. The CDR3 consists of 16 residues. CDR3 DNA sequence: TGCGCCAGCAGCCAAGATATGTCGATACGCAATCAGCCCCAGCATTTT. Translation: CASSQDMSIRNQPQHF.

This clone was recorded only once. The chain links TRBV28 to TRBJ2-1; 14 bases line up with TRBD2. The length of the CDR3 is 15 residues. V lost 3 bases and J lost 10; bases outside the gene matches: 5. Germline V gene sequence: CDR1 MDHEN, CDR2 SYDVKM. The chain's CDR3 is CASSLGTSGRLEQFF. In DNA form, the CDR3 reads TGTGCCAGCAGTTTGGGGACTAGCGGGAGACTAGAGCAGTTCTTC.

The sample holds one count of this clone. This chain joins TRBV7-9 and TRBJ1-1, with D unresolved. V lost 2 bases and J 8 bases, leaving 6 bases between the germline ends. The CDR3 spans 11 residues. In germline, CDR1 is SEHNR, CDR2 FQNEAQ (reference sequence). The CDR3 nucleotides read TGTGCCAGCAGCTTATCCTTAGAAGCTTTCTTT. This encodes CASSLSLEAFF.

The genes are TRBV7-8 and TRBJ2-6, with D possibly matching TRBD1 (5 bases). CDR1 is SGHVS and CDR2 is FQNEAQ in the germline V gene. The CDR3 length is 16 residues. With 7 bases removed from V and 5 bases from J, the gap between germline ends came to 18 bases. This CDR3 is CASTKLDSPWANVLTF. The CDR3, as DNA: TGTGCCAGCACCAAACTTGACAGTCCCTGGGCCAACGTCCTGACTTTC.

In DNA, the CDR3 is TGTGCCAGCAGCGCTCAGGGGGAAAAACTGTTTTTT. It translates to CASSAQGEKLFF. The chain has TRBV7-2 and TRBJ1-4; possible D gene TRBD1, 6 bases. V was pared by 5 bases and J by 8 bases, with 9 bases between. The length of the CDR3 is 12 residues. Germline V gene lookup returns CDR1 SGHTA and CDR2 FQGNSA.

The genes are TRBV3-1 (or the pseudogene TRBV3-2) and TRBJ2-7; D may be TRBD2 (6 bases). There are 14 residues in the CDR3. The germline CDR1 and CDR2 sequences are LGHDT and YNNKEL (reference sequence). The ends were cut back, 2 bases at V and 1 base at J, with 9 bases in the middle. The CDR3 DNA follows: TGTGCCAGCAGCCAAACGGCGGGGTCCTACGAGCAGTACTTC. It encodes CASSQTAGSYEQYF.

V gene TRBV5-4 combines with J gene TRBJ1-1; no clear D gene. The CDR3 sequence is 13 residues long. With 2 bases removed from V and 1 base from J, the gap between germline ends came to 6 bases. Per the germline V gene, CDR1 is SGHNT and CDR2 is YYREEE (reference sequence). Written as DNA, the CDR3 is TGTGCCAGCAGCTTTGGTGCGAACACTGAAGCTTTCTTT. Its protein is CASSFGANTEAFF.

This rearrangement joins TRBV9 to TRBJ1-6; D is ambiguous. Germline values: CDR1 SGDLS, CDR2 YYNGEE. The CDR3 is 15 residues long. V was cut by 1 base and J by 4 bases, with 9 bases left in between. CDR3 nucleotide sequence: TGTGCCAGCAGCGTACTGACGGATTATAATTCACCCCTCCACTTT. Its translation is CASSVLTDYNSPLHF.

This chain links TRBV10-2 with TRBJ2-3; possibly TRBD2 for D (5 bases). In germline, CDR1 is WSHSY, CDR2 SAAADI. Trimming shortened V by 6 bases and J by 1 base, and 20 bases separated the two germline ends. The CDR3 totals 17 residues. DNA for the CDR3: TGCGCCAGCAGAAGGCAAGGCGGGCCCTTGGGCACAGATACGCAGTATTTT. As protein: CASRRQGGPLGTDTQYF.

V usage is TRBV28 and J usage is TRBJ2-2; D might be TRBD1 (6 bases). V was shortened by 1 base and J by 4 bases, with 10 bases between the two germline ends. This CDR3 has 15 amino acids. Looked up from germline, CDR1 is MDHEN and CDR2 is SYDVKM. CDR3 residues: CASSLYRTATGELFF. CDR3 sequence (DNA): TGTGCCAGCAGTTTATATCGGACAGCCACCGGGGAGCTGTTTTTT.

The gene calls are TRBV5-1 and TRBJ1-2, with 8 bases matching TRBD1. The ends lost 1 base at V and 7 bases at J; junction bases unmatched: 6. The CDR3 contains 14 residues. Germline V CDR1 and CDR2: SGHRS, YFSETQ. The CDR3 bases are TGCGCCAGCAGCTTGCAAGACAGGGGCGGTGGCTACACCTTC. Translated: CASSLQDRGGGYTF.

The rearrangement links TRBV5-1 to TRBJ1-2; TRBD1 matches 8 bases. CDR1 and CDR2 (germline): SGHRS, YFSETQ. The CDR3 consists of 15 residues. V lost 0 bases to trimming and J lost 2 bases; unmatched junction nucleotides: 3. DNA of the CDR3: TGCGCCAGCAGCTTGGCGGCAGGGGGCAACTATGGCTACACCTTC. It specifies CASSLAAGGNYGYTF.

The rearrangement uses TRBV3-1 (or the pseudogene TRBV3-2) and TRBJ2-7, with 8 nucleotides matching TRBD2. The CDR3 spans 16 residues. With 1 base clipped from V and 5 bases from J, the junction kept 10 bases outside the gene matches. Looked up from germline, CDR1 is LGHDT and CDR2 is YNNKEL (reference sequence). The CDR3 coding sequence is TGTGCCAGCAGCCAAGTACCAGCGGGAGAAATGCACGAGCAGTACTTC. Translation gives CASSQVPAGEMHEQYF.

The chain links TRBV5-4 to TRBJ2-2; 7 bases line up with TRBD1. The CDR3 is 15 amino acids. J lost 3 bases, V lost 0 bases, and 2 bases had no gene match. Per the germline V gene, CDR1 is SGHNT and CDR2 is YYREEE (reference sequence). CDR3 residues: CASSLVQGDTGELFF. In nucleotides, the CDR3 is TGTGCCAGCAGCTTGGTTCAGGGGGACACCGGGGAGCTGTTTTTT.

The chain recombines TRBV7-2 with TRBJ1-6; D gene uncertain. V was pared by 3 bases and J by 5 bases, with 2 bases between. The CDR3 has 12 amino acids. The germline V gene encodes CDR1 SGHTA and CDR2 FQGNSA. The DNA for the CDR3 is TGTGCCAGCAGCTTTAATAATTCACCCCTCCACTTT. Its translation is CASSFNNSPLHF.

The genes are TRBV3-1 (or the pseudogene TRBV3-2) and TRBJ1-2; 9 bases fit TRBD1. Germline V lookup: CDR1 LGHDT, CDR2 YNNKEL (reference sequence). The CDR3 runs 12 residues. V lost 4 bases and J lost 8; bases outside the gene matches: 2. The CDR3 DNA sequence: TGTGCCAGCAGCCGGACAGGGGTAGGCTACACCTTC. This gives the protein CASSRTGVGYTF.

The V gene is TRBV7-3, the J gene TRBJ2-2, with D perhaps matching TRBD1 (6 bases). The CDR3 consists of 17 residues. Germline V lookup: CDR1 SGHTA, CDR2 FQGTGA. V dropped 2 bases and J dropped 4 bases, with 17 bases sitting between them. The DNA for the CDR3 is TGTGCCAGCAGCTTATGGTCGGACAGCTCTTTCACCGGGGAGCTGTTTTTT. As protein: CASSLWSDSSFTGELFF.

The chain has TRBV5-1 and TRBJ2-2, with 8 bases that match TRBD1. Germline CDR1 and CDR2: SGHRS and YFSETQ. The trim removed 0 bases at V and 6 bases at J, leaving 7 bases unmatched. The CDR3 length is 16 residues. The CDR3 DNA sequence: TGCGCCAGCAGCTTGGGAACCGGGACAGGCGCCGGGGAGCTGTTTTTT. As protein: CASSLGTGTGAGELFF.

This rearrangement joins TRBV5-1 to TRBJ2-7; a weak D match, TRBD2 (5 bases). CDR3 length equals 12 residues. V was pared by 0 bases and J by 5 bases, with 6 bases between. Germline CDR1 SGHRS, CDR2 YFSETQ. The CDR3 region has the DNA TGCGCCAGCAGCTTGGGGGGAGACGAGCAGTACTTC. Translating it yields CASSLGGDEQYF.

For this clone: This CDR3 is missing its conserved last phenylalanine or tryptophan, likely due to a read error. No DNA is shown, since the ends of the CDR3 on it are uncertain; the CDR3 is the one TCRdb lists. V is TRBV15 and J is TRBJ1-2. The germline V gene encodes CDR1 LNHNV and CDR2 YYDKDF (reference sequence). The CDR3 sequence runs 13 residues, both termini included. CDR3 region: CATSRERGQGMIV.

The CDR3 DNA is TGTGCCAGCAGTCTACTTAGGAGGTTAACAGATACGCAGTATTTT. Translated: CASSLLRRLTDTQYF. This rearrangement joins TRBV11-3 to TRBJ2-3, with D maybe TRBD2 (5 bases). CDR1 is SGHNT and CDR2 is YENEEA in the germline V gene. V lost 6 bases to trimming and J lost 3 bases, with 16 bases between them. The CDR3 has 15 amino acids.

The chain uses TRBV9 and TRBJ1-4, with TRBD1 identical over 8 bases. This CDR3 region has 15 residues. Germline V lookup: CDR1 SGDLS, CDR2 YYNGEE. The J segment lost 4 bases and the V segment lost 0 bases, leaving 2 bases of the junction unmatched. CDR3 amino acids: CASSVGTGLNEKLFF. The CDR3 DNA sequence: TGTGCCAGCAGCGTAGGGACAGGGCTTAATGAAAAACTGTTTTTT.

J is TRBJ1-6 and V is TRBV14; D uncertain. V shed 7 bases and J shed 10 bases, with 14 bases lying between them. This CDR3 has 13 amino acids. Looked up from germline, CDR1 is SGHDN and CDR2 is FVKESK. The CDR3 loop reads CASTITLGSPLHF. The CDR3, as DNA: TGTGCCAGCACAATCACCTTGGGATCACCCCTCCACTTT. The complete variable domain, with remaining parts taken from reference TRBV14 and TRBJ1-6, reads EAGVTQFPSHSVIEKGQTVTLRCDPISGHDNLYWYRRVMGKEIKFLLHFVKESKQDESGMPNNRFLAERTGGTYSTLKVQPAELEDSGVYFCASTITLGSPLHFGNGTRLTVT.